One and the same sample provided the 20 T cell receptor beta chains below, sequenced in a study of long-term antiretroviral therapy in people with HIV (dated by TCRdb to between 2021 and 2023). The immunoSEQ hsTCRB v3.0 assay was used at survey level resolution to sequence the TRB variable region. Here the immuneACCESS table is served through TCRdb, limited to in-frame sequences with V and J called. Missing clones are a known gap in these copies; in checked studies unresolved V genes cover under half, and the rest lacks a known reason. In all, the sample holds about 33,000 clones, and roughly 95% of those were seen once. 2% to 3% of the sample rests with the top ten. This sample comprised unsorted PBMCs, obtained 6.5 to 6.9 years after starting antiretroviral therapy. The receptors come from a man aged 25-40 years with HIV.

This chain uses TRBV4-3 with TRBJ1-3, with 8 bases lining up with TRBD1. The J segment lost 5 bases and the V segment lost 4 bases, leaving 10 bases of the junction unmatched. CDR1 is LGHNA, CDR2 YSLEER, per germline. This CDR3 region has 16 residues. CDR3 sequence (DNA): TGCGCCAGCAGCCCGACGGGGACAGGATCCAGAAACACCATATATTTT. The encoded protein is CASSPTGTGSRNTIYF.

The rearrangement links TRBV6-1 to TRBJ2-7; 8 nucleotides line up with TRBD2. From germline, CDR1 is MNHNS and CDR2 SASEGT. The junction had 7 bases not matched to a gene; V was cut back by 6 bases and J by 3 bases. The CDR3 totals 14 residues. CDR3 region: CASRRPGGLYEQYF. CDR3 coding DNA: TGTGCCAGCAGGCGACCGGGGGGGCTCTACGAGCAGTACTTC.

This clone appeared once. The chain carries TRBV2 and TRBJ2-3; D possibly corresponds to TRBD2 (6 bases). Germline-derived CDR1 and CDR2 are SNHLY and FYNNEI. The CDR3 has 12 residues. Trimming took 8 bases from V and 6 from J, leaving 12 bases between them. DNA for the CDR3: TGTGCCAGCCTCGGCGGGGCTGATACGCAGTATTTT. It encodes CASLGGADTQYF.

The rearrangement uses TRBV4-1 and TRBJ1-4; the D gene is possibly TRBD1 (5 bases). Germline CDR1 MGHRA, CDR2 YSYEKL. V lost 5 bases to trimming and J lost 0 bases, with 13 bases between them. The CDR3 consists of 16 residues. CDR3 amino acids: CASSSVGRSTNEKLFF. The CDR3 coding sequence is TGCGCCAGCAGCTCGGTGGGGCGGTCAACTAATGAAAAACTGTTTTTT.

The chain carries TRBV29-1 and TRBJ1-1; possibly TRBD1 for D (5 bases). The germline gives CDR1 SQVTM, CDR2 ANQGSEA. V was clipped by 0 bases and J by 6 bases, with 11 bases between them. CDR3 length: 13 residues. The CDR3 here is CSVEDRGSSEAFF. The CDR3 bases are TGCAGCGTTGAAGATCGGGGGAGCTCTGAAGCTTTCTTT.

This clone was seen just once. CDR3 nucleotides: TGTGCCAGCAGCATAGACCGCACCGGGGAGCTGTTTTTT. Translating it yields CASSIDRTGELFF. The V gene is TRBV7-6, the J gene TRBJ2-2, with D unclear. Trimming took off 5 bases at V and 4 bases at J, with 8 bases between the two ends. Germline V CDR1 and CDR2: SGHVS, FNYEAQ. The CDR3 has 13 amino acids.

The chain has TRBV4-2 and TRBJ2-1; TRBD2 agrees at 11 bases. This CDR3 has 16 residues. The V segment lost 0 bases and the J segment 4 bases; nucleotides outside the gene matches: 2. From germline, CDR1 is LGHNA and CDR2 YNFKEQ. CDR3 residues: CASSQEGTSGYNEQFF. The CDR3 DNA is TGTGCCAGCAGCCAAGAGGGGACTAGCGGATACAATGAGCAGTTCTTC.

The chain employs TRBV6-6 and TRBJ2-1; perhaps D is TRBD1 or TRBD2 (6 bases each). The germline gives CDR1 MNHNY, CDR2 SVGAGI (reference sequence). The CDR3 is 15 amino acids. The V gene lost 2 bases and the J gene lost 4 bases, with 12 bases spanning the gap. CDR3 sequence reads: CASSYVGGSYNEQFF. CDR3 coding DNA: TGTGCCAGCAGTTACGTGGGGGGCAGTTACAATGAGCAGTTCTTC.

The rearrangement uses TRBV5-1 and TRBJ2-2, with a possible D match to TRBD1 (5 bases). Per germline, CDR1 SGHRS and CDR2 YFSETQ. The CDR3 is 16 residues long. Trimming shortened V by 0 bases and J by 0 bases, and 9 bases separated the two germline ends. The CDR3, as DNA: TGCGCCAGCAGCTTGGTGACAGCTTCGAACACCGGGGAGCTGTTTTTT. Its protein is CASSLVTASNTGELFF.

The rearrangement joins TRBV7-8 to TRBJ2-5; tentatively, D is TRBD2 (5 bases). V gave up 5 bases and J gave up 7 bases, with 14 bases separating them. The CDR3 spans 13 residues. CDR1 and CDR2 from the germline V gene are SGHVS and FQNEAQ. This CDR3 is CASSGGPAGTQYF. The CDR3 coding sequence is TGTGCCAGCAGCGGAGGTCCTGCGGGGACCCAGTACTTC.

The table lists this clone with a count of one. At the DNA level, this CDR3 is encoded by other sequences in the same sample as well. The chain carries TRBV10-3 and TRBJ1-1; D remains ambiguous. The CDR3 spans 12 residues. Per the germline V gene, CDR1 is ENHRY and CDR2 is SYGVKD. V lost 0 bases, J lost 4 bases, and 3 bases lay in between. The CDR3 loop is CAISESSTEAFF. CDR3 DNA: TGTGCCATCAGTGAGTCGAGCACTGAAGCTTTCTTT.

V gene TRBV4-2 combines with J gene TRBJ2-2; possible D gene TRBD1, 6 bases. The CDR3 is 16 amino acids. Germline V gene lookup returns CDR1 LGHNA and CDR2 YNFKEQ. V was shortened by 5 bases and J by 2 bases, with 15 bases between the two germline ends. In DNA form, the CDR3 reads TGTGCCAGCAGCACCACCGGGACAACCAACACCGGGGAGCTGTTTTTT. As protein: CASSTTGTTNTGELFF.

The CDR3 sequence is CASSLYGQGAASFPGANVLTF. CDR3 DNA sequence: TGTGCCAGCAGTTTATATGGGCAGGGGGCAGCTAGTTTTCCTGGGGCCAACGTCCTGACTTTC. This chain joins TRBV27 and TRBJ2-6; the match to TRBD1 covers 8 bases. The CDR3 is 21 residues long. The V gene end was trimmed by 1 base and the J gene end by 2 bases; junction bases not matched to a gene: 16. Per the germline V gene, CDR1 is MNHEY and CDR2 is SMNVEV (reference sequence).

This clone was counted once. The chain combines TRBV6-6 with TRBJ2-7; possible D gene TRBD1, 5 bases. From germline, CDR1 is MNHNY and CDR2 SVGAGI (reference sequence). V lost 6 bases to trimming and J lost 10 bases, with 13 bases between them. The CDR3 covers 11 residues. As DNA, the CDR3 is TGTGCCAGCAGCCTTACGACAGACCAGTACTTC. Translation: CASSLTTDQYF.

The V gene is TRBV2, the J gene TRBJ2-2; 7 bases fit TRBD1. V shed 3 bases and J 3 bases; nucleotides not matched to a gene: 4. From germline, CDR1 is SNHLY and CDR2 FYNNEI. This CDR3 has 15 residues. CDR3 bases: TGTGCCAGCAGTGAGAGGGGGCTGGACACCGGGGAGCTGTTTTTT. Translated: CASSERGLDTGELFF.

The chain combines TRBV5-4 with TRBJ1-1, with D perhaps TRBD1 (5 bases). V lost 2 bases and J lost 3, with 11 bases in between. This CDR3 contains 14 residues. The V gene's germline CDR1 is SGHNT and CDR2 YYREEE (reference sequence). Written as DNA, the CDR3 is TGTGCCAGCAGCTTAAGGGGCCCGGACACTGAAGCTTTCTTT. This gives the protein CASSLRGPDTEAFF.

The chain links TRBV7-3 to TRBJ2-3; 16 nucleotides line up with TRBD2. Germline V CDR1 and CDR2: SGHTA, FQGTGA. The CDR3 is 15 amino acids. Trimming removed 4 bases from V and 6 bases from J; junction bases left unmatched: 1. The CDR3 DNA follows: TGTGCCAGCAGCTGGGGACTAGCGGGGGGGGATACGCAGTATTTT. This codes for CASSWGLAGGDTQYF.

This clone came up a few times. The V call is TRBV5-6, the J call TRBJ1-1, with D possibly matching TRBD1 (5 bases). CDR3 length: 12 residues. From germline, CDR1 is SGHDT and CDR2 YYEEEE. The V and J ends lost 0 bases and 7 bases respectively, with 7 bases between them. In DNA, the CDR3 is TGTGCCAGCAGCTTGGGGGGGATTGAAGCTTTCTTT. This gives the protein CASSLGGIEAFF.

The table lists this clone with a count of one. This rearrangement joins TRBV27 to TRBJ2-2; 8 nucleotides line up with TRBD2. After removal of 5 bases from V and 0 bases from J, the junction contained 2 bases not matched to a gene. The CDR3 runs 15 residues. Germline CDR1 and CDR2: MNHEY and SMNVEV (reference sequence). The CDR3 region has the DNA TGTGCCAGCAGTACTAGCGGCACGAACACCGGGGAGCTGTTTTTT. Its protein is CASSTSGTNTGELFF.

V is TRBV10-3 and J is TRBJ1-4; no clear D gene. V lost 8 bases to trimming and J lost 7 bases, with 14 bases between them. The CDR3 is 13 amino acids. CDR1 and CDR2 (germline): ENHRY, SYGVKD. The CDR3 bases are TGTGCCATCGGAGACGGGAACGGTGAAAAACTGTTTTTT. Translated, it gives CAIGDGNGEKLFF.